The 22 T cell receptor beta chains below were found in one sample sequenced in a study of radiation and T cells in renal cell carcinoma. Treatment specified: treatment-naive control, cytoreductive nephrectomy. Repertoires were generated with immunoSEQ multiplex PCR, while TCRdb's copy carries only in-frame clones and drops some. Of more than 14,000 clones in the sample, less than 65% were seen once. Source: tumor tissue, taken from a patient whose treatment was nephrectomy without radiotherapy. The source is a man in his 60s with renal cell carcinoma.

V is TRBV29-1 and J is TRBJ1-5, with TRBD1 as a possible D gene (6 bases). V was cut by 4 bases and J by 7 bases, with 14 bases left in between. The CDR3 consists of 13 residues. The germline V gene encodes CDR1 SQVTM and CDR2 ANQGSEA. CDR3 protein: CSVGGGGGQPQHF. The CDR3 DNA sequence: TGCAGCGTTGGCGGGGGGGGCGGGCAGCCCCAGCATTTT.

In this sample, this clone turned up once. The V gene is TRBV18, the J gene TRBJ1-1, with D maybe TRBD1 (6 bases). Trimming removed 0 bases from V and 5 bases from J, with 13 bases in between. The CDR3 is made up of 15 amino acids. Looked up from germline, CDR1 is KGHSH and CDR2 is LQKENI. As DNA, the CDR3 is TGTGCCAGCTCACCACCGGGGGGGCTTGGAACTGAAGCTTTCTTT. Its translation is CASSPPGGLGTEAFF.

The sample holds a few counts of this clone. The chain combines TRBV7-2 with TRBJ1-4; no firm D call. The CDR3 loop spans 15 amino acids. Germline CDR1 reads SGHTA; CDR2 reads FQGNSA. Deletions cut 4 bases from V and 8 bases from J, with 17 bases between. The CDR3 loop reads CASSSGPMRAEKLFF. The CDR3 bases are TGTGCCAGCAGCTCCGGGCCCATGAGGGCGGAAAAACTGTTTTTT.

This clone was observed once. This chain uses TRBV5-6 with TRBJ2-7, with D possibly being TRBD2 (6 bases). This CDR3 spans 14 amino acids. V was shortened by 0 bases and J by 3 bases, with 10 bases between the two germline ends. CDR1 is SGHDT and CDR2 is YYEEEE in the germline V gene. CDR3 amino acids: CASSLGVAVYEQYF. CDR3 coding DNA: TGTGCCAGCAGCTTGGGAGTAGCGGTCTACGAGCAGTACTTC.

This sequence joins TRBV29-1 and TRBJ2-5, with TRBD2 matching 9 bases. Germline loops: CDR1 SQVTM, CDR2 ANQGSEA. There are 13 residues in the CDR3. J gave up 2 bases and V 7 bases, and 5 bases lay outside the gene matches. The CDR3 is CSAATSGQETQYF. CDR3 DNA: TGCAGCGCGGCGACTAGCGGACAAGAGACCCAGTACTTC.

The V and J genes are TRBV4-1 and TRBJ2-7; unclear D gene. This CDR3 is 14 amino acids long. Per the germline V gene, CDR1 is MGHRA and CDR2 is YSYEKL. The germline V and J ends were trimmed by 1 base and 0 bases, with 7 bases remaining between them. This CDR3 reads CASSQGLSSYEQYF. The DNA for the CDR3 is TGCGCCAGCAGCCAAGGACTCAGCTCCTACGAGCAGTACTTC.

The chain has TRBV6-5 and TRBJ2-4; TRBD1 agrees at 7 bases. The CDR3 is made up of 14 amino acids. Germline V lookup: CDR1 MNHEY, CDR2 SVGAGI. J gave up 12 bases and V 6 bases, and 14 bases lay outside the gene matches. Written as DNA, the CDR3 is TGTGCCAGCAGCCGTACCCAGGGGGTTTTAGCTCAGTACTTC. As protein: CASSRTQGVLAQYF.

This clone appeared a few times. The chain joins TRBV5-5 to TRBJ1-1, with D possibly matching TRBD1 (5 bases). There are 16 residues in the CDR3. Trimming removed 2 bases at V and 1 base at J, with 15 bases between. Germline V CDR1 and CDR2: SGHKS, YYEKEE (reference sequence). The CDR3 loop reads CASSFANRRPNTEAFF. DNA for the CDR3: TGTGCCAGCAGCTTTGCAAACAGGCGCCCGAACACTGAAGCTTTCTTT.

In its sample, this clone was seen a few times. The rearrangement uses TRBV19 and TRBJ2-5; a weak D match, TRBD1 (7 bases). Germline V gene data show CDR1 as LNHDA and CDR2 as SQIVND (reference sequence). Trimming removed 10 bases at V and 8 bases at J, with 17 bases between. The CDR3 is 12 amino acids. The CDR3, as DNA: TGTGCCACCAGACAGGGACTCGAAACCCAGTACTTC. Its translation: CATRQGLETQYF.

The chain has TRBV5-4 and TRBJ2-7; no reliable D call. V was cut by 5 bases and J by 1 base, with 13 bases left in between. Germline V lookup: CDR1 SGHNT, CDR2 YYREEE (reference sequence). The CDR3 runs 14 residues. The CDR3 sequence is CASSPSGGSYEQYF. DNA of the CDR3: TGTGCCAGCAGTCCCTCCGGTGGTTCCTACGAGCAGTACTTC.

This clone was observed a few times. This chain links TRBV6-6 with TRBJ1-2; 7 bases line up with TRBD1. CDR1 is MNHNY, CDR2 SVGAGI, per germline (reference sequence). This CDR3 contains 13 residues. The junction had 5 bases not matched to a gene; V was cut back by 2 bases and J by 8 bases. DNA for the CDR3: TGTGCCAGCAGTTACCGTGACAGGGCCGGCTACACCTTC. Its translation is CASSYRDRAGYTF.

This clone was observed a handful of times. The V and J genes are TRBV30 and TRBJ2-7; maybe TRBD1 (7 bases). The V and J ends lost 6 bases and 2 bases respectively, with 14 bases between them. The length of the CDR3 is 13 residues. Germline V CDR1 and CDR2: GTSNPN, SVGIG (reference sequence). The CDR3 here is CACNRGGTYEQYF. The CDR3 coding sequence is TGTGCCTGTAACAGGGGAGGAACCTACGAGCAGTACTTC.

The CDR3 reads CSVGQGDQPQHF. The CDR3 bases are TGCAGCGTTGGCCAGGGAGATCAGCCCCAGCATTTT. The chain combines TRBV29-1 with TRBJ1-5, with D possibly TRBD1 on 5 matching bases. CDR1 SQVTM and CDR2 ANQGSEA come from the germline V gene. V lost 4 bases, J lost 5 bases, and 9 bases lay in between. The CDR3 consists of 12 residues.

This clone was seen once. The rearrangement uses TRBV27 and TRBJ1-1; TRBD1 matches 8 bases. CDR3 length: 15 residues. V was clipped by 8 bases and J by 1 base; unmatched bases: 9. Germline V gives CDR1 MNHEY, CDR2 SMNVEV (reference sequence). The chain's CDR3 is CASRYQGAGNTEAFF. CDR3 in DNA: TGTGCCAGCCGGTACCAGGGGGCCGGGAACACTGAAGCTTTCTTT.

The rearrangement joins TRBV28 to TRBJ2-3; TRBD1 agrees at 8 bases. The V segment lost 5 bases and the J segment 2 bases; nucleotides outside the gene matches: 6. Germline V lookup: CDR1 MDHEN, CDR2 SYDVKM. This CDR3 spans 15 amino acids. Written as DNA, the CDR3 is TGTGCCAGCAGTCGTCCGGGACAGGACACAGATACGCAGTATTTT. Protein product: CASSRPGQDTDTQYF. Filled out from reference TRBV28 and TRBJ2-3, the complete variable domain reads DVKVTQSSRYLVKRTGEKVFLECVQDMDHENMFWYRQDPGLGLRLIYFSYDVKMKEKGDIPEGYSVSREKKERFSLILESASTNQTSMYLCASSRPGQDTDTQYFGPGTRLTVL.

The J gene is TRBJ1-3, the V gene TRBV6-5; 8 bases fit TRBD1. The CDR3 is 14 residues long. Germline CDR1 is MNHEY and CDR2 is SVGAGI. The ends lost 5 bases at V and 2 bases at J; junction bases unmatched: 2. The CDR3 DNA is TGTGCCAGCAGTGTGGACAGGGCTGGAAACACCATATATTTT. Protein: CASSVDRAGNTIYF.

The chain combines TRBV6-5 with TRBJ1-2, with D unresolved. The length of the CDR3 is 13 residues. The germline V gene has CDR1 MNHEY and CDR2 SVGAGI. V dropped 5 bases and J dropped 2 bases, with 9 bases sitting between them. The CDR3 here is CASSIDPNYGYTF. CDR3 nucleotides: TGTGCCAGCAGTATCGACCCGAACTATGGCTACACCTTC.

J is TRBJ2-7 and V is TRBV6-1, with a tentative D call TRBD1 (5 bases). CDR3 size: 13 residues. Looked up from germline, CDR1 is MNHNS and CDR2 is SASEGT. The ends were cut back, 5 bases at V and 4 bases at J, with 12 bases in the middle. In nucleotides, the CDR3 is TGTGCCAGCAGTCCAGGGTCCTATTACGAGCAGTACTTC. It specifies CASSPGSYYEQYF.

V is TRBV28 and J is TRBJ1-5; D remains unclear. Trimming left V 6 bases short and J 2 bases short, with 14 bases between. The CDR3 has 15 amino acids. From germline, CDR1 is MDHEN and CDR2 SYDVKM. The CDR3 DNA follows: TGTGCCAGCAGGGACTACACCGGAGGCAATCAGCCCCAGCATTTT. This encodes CASRDYTGGNQPQHF.

The CDR3 bases are TGTGCCAGCAGCCCGAGGGACAGAGACACTGAAGCTTTCTTT. Its protein product is CASSPRDRDTEAFF. The gene calls are TRBV5-5 and TRBJ1-1; 7 bases fit TRBD1. Germline V CDR1 and CDR2: SGHKS, YYEKEE (reference sequence). The V and J ends lost 4 bases and 3 bases, in that order; junction bases with no gene match: 6. This CDR3 has 14 amino acids.

The CDR3 coding sequence is TGTGCCAGCAGCCAAGGGAGGGCTGAGGAGCAGTACTTC. Protein product: CASSQGRAEEQYF. The rearrangement links TRBV11-2 to TRBJ2-7, with 7 positions matching TRBD2. The CDR3 length is 13 residues. Germline V gene lookup returns CDR1 SGHAT and CDR2 FQNNGV. With V trimmed by 5 bases and J by 7 bases, 8 bases remained unmatched.

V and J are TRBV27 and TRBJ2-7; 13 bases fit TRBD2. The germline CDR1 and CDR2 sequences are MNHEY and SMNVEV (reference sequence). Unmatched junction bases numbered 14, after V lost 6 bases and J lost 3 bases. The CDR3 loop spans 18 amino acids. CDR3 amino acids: CASRARGTSGEGGYEQYF. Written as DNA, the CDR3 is TGTGCCAGCAGAGCCCGCGGGACTAGCGGGGAGGGCGGCTACGAGCAGTACTTC.